This passage covers 26 T cell receptor beta chains from one sample sequenced in a study of graft-versus-host responses after intestinal transplantation (dated by TCRdb to the early 2020s). The library was generated by the immunoSEQ multiplex PCR assay. Sourced from immuneACCESS, this table was stored by TCRdb with only in-frame sequences that have V and J called. A share of the clones is absent; for the studies checked, an unresolved V gene accounts for under half, and the remainder has no known explanation. The sample table lists about 64,000 clones, roughly 92% of them with a count of one. The ten largest clonotypes hold roughly 6.3% of the sample. The sequencing used bone marrow, collected nearly 750 days after intestinal transplantation. The receptors derive from a human patient who received an intestinal transplant, so some T cells may come from the graft donor.

This clone was recorded once. The chain couples TRBV6-1 to TRBJ2-3; either TRBD1 or TRBD2 may fit D (5 bases each). The CDR3 is 15 residues long. Germline V gene lookup returns CDR1 MNHNS and CDR2 SASEGT. V was cut by 8 bases and J by 8 bases, with 23 bases left in between. CDR3 sequence reads: CASQLPLVLGGTQYF. CDR3 nucleotide sequence: TGTGCCAGCCAATTACCACTTGTGCTTGGGGGTACGCAGTATTTT.

The chain carries TRBV9 and TRBJ1-1; 10 positions match TRBD1. Losses at the gene ends were 3 bases for V and 7 bases for J; bases not matched to a gene: 3. Germline CDR1 is SGDLS and CDR2 is YYNGEE. There are 13 residues in the CDR3. The DNA for the CDR3 is TGTGCCAGCAGCGCCGGGACAGGGGATGAAGCTTTCTTT. Translated: CASSAGTGDEAFF.

The genes are TRBV10-3 and TRBJ2-1; 8 bases are a match to TRBD2. V gave up 6 bases and J gave up 12 bases; unmatched junction bases: 19. The CDR3 has 16 residues. The germline CDR1 and CDR2 sequences are ENHRY and SYGVKD. For the CDR3, the DNA is TGTGCCATCAGAGACCCCGGGACTAGGAACAGTAGGGCGCAGTTCTTC. It specifies CAIRDPGTRNSRAQFF.

V is TRBV6-5 and J is TRBJ1-1, with D uncertain. Trimming cost V 2 bases and J 0 bases, with 13 bases left between them. This CDR3 region has 16 residues. The germline V gene encodes CDR1 MNHEY and CDR2 SVGAGI. The CDR3 sequence is CASSYPRSGMNTEAFF. The DNA of the CDR3 is TGTGCCAGCAGTTACCCCCGTTCGGGAATGAACACTGAAGCTTTCTTT.

In its sample, this clone was seen once. This chain uses TRBV7-6 with TRBJ2-3; D uncertain. V lost 3 bases and J 3 bases, leaving 7 bases between the germline ends. The CDR3 contains 13 residues. In germline, CDR1 is SGHVS, CDR2 FNYEAQ. CDR3: CASSLSQTDTQYF. DNA of the CDR3: TGTGCCAGCAGCTTGTCCCAGACAGATACGCAGTATTTT.

V gene TRBV5-1 combines with J gene TRBJ1-2, with D hard to call. Trimming removed 4 bases from V and 2 bases from J, with 15 bases in between. The CDR3 spans 15 residues. CDR1 is SGHRS and CDR2 is YFSETQ in the germline V gene. The CDR3 region is CASSVEIGNNYGYTF. The CDR3 region has the DNA TGCGCCAGCAGCGTGGAAATAGGGAACAACTATGGCTACACCTTC. Together with reference TRBV5-1 and TRBJ1-2, the CDR3 gives the full variable domain: KAGVTQTPRYLIKTRGQQVTLSCSPISGHRSVSWYQQTPGQGLQFLFEYFSETQRNKGNFPGRFSGRQFSNSRSEMNVSTLELGDSALYLCASSVEIGNNYGYTFGSGTRLTVV.

The chain uses TRBV27 and TRBJ1-6, with TRBD1 as a possible D gene (5 bases). With 8 bases removed from V and 5 bases from J, the gap between germline ends came to 10 bases. CDR3 length: 13 amino acids. CDR1 is MNHEY and CDR2 is SMNVEV in the germline V gene (reference sequence). CDR3 coding DNA: TGTGCCAGCGGGGGGACGGATAATTCACCCCTCCACTTT. The encoded protein is CASGGTDNSPLHF.

V and J are TRBV27 and TRBJ2-1; tentative D call: TRBD2 (5 bases). Between the trimmed V and J ends, which lost 2 bases and 8 bases, there was a span of 16 bases. Germline V gives CDR1 MNHEY, CDR2 SMNVEV (reference sequence). This CDR3 is built from 15 residues. CDR3 bases: TGTGCCAGCAGTTTAGGAATACTAGAAGGCTATGAGCAGTTCTTC. This gives the protein CASSLGILEGYEQFF.

The chain has TRBV7-9 and TRBJ1-4, with D possibly matching TRBD1 (5 bases). Between the trimmed V and J ends, which lost 3 bases and 0 bases, there was a span of 11 bases. CDR1 is SEHNR and CDR2 is FQNEAQ in the germline V gene (reference sequence). CDR3 length: 16 amino acids. As DNA, the CDR3 is TGTGCCAGCAGCTTCCCGATCAGGGCAACTAATGAAAAACTGTTTTTT. Protein sequence: CASSFPIRATNEKLFF. The entire variable domain, with the rest obtained from reference TRBV7-9 and TRBJ1-4, is as follows: DTGVSQNPRHKITKRGQNVTFRCDPISEHNRLYWYRQTLGQGPEFLTYFQNEAQLEKSRLLSDRFSAERPKGSFSTLEIQRTEQGDSAMYLCASSFPIRATNEKLFFGSGTQLSVL.

V and J are TRBV6-6 and TRBJ1-5, with D perhaps matching TRBD1 (5 bases). This CDR3 comprises 15 residues. Trimming cost V 5 bases and J 6 bases, with 17 bases left between them. Looked up from germline, CDR1 is MNHNY and CDR2 is SVGAGI (reference sequence). As DNA, the CDR3 is TGTGCCAGCAGTCAACCCCTGGGGCTCGGTCAGCCCCAGCATTTT. Its translation is CASSQPLGLGQPQHF.

V usage is TRBV5-4 and J usage is TRBJ1-3; D might be TRBD1 (6 bases). There are 16 residues in the CDR3. CDR1 and CDR2 from the germline V gene are SGHNT and YYREEE (reference sequence). The V end lost 1 base, the J end lost 0 bases, and 11 bases lay between the germline ends. CDR3 sequence reads: CASSLMGDISGNTIYF. The CDR3 DNA follows: TGTGCCAGCAGCTTGATGGGGGACATCTCTGGAAACACCATATATTTT. Drawing the rest from reference TRBV5-4 and TRBJ1-3, the complete variable domain is ETGVTQSPTHLIKTRGQQVTLRCSSQSGHNTVSWYQQALGQGPQFIFQYYREEENGRGNFPPRFSGLQFPNYSSELNVNALELDDSALYLCASSLMGDISGNTIYFGEGSWLTVV.

The V call is TRBV9, the J call TRBJ2-3; TRBD2 matches 10 bases. Germline values: CDR1 SGDLS, CDR2 YYNGEE. The CDR3 has 16 amino acids. Trimming took 0 bases from V and 5 from J; bases not matched to a gene: 6. The CDR3 coding sequence is TGTGCCAGCAGCGTAGTATCTAGCGGGAGTCTAGATACGCAGTATTTT. Protein product: CASSVVSSGSLDTQYF.

The J gene is TRBJ2-1, the V gene TRBV5-1; D remains unclear. Looked up from germline, CDR1 is SGHRS and CDR2 is YFSETQ. CDR3 length equals 13 residues. Trimming took off 0 bases at V and 5 bases at J, with 6 bases between the two ends. CDR3 sequence (DNA): TGCGCCAGCAGCTTGGGGGCAGACAATGAGCAGTTCTTC. As protein: CASSLGADNEQFF.

The genes are TRBV10-3 and TRBJ2-5; 8 nucleotides match TRBD1. The end of the DNA aligns better with TRBJ2-7, so the J call may be wrong. The CDR3 has 13 amino acids. Germline V lookup: CDR1 ENHRY, CDR2 SYGVKD. In DNA form, the CDR3 reads TGTGCCATCAGTGGGACAGGGTTCGACGAGCAGTACTTC. Amino acid sequence: CAISGTGFDEQYF.

V gene TRBV14 combines with J gene TRBJ1-2, with a possible D match to TRBD1 (5 bases). This CDR3 is 13 amino acids long. Trimming pared 6 bases from V and 4 bases from J, leaving 12 bases between. Germline lookup yields CDR1 SGHDN and CDR2 FVKESK. The CDR3 DNA reads TGTGCCAGCAGAGGACACCGGAGCTATGGCTACACCTTC. Amino acid sequence: CASRGHRSYGYTF.

The CDR3 loop is CASPSTSGVIDTQYF. Written as DNA, the CDR3 is TGTGCCAGCCCCTCGACTAGCGGGGTTATAGATACGCAGTATTTT. J is TRBJ2-3 and V is TRBV6-1; TRBD2 agrees at 11 bases. The CDR3 has 15 residues. Germline CDR1 and CDR2: MNHNS and SASEGT. With 8 bases clipped from V and 5 bases from J, the junction kept 9 bases outside the gene matches.

The chain has TRBV27 and TRBJ2-7, with D perhaps matching TRBD1 (6 bases). The germline V and J ends were trimmed by 8 bases and 3 bases, with 20 bases remaining between them. CDR3 length equals 15 residues. Germline CDR1 and CDR2: MNHEY and SMNVEV (reference sequence). The CDR3 here is CASLGLSARGYEQYF. The DNA of the CDR3 is TGTGCCAGCCTTGGGTTAAGTGCCAGGGGCTACGAGCAGTACTTC.

The chain links TRBV6-5 to TRBJ1-1; no clear D. Germline lookup yields CDR1 MNHEY and CDR2 SVGAGI. The CDR3 totals 14 residues. V dropped 7 bases and J dropped 7 bases, with 19 bases sitting between them. CDR3 nucleotides: TGTGCCAGCACCCGAGAGCTATCTTCAGGTGAAGCTTTCTTT. Its translation is CASTRELSSGEAFF.

V is TRBV11-2 and J is TRBJ1-1, with 7 nucleotides matching TRBD1. The length of the CDR3 is 16 residues. Looked up from germline, CDR1 is SGHAT and CDR2 is FQNNGV. J gave up 1 base and V 5 bases, and 10 bases lay outside the gene matches. CDR3 protein: CASSPYRTGRNTEAFF. CDR3 bases: TGTGCCAGCAGCCCTTACCGGACAGGTCGGAACACTGAAGCTTTCTTT.

This chain uses TRBV7-2 with TRBJ2-1; 7 bases align to TRBD1. V was pared by 3 bases and J by 4 bases, with 0 bases of the junction left unmatched. The CDR3 spans 13 residues. The germline V gene encodes CDR1 SGHTA and CDR2 FQGNSA. The CDR3 DNA sequence: TGTGCCAGCAGCTTGGACAGGTACAATGAGCAGTTCTTC. This gives the protein CASSLDRYNEQFF.

The chain is built from TRBV6-5 and TRBJ2-5; D is unclear. The V gene lost 2 bases and the J gene lost 5 bases, with 9 bases spanning the gap. The CDR3 totals 13 residues. Germline assignment: CDR1 MNHEY and CDR2 SVGAGI. The CDR3 sequence is CASSYRTAETQYF. Written as DNA, the CDR3 is TGTGCCAGCAGTTACAGGACGGCGGAGACCCAGTACTTC.

The chain joins TRBV7-3 to TRBJ2-5, with D perhaps given as TRBD1 or TRBD2 (7 bases each). Germline lookup yields CDR1 SGHTA and CDR2 FQGTGA. There are 15 residues in the CDR3. Trimming took 5 bases from V and 0 from J, leaving 13 bases between them. The CDR3 DNA sequence: TGTGCCAGCAGCCCAGGGGGGGGCAACCAAGAGACCCAGTACTTC. Translated, it gives CASSPGGGNQETQYF. The full variable domain, completed using reference TRBV7-3 and TRBJ2-5, is GAGVSQTPSNKVTEKGKYVELRCDPISGHTALYWYRQSLGQGPEFLIYFQGTGAADDSGLPNDRFFAVRPEGSVSTLKIQRTERGDSAVYLCASSPGGGNQETQYFGPGTRLLVL.

The CDR3 nucleotides are TGTGCCAGCAGTTCATTGGGACGATCCTACGAGCAGTACTTC. Translating it yields CASSSLGRSYEQYF. The chain carries TRBV27 and TRBJ2-7; D tentatively fits TRBD1 or TRBD2 (5 bases each). The CDR3 is 14 amino acids. The ends were cut back, 4 bases at V and 1 base at J, with 11 bases in the middle. The germline V gene has CDR1 MNHEY and CDR2 SMNVEV (reference sequence).

The chain combines TRBV5-1 with TRBJ2-1, with TRBD2 matching 15 bases. Germline CDR1 SGHRS, CDR2 YFSETQ. This CDR3 region has 18 residues. V was clipped by 5 bases and J by 4 bases; unmatched bases: 10. This CDR3 reads CASSQGLAGGGEYNEQFF. The CDR3 nucleotides read TGCGCCAGCAGTCAGGGACTAGCGGGAGGAGGAGAGTACAATGAGCAGTTCTTC.

V is TRBV7-9 and J is TRBJ2-7, with 9 bases that match TRBD1. The CDR3 runs to 15 residues. Losses at the gene ends were 5 bases for V and 2 bases for J; bases not matched to a gene: 7. The germline V gene encodes CDR1 SEHNR and CDR2 FQNEAQ (reference sequence). As DNA, the CDR3 is TGTGCCAGCAGCCCGGGACAGGGTCGAACCTACGAGCAGTACTTC. This sequence encodes CASSPGQGRTYEQYF.

The chain carries TRBV5-4 and TRBJ2-5; TRBD2 matches 8 bases. V gave up 3 bases and J gave up 12 bases; unmatched junction bases: 10. Per germline, CDR1 SGHNT and CDR2 YYREEE (reference sequence). CDR3 length equals 13 residues. The chain's CDR3 is CASSSIEKAGEYF. CDR3 DNA sequence: TGTGCCAGCAGCTCGATTGAGAAAGCGGGGGAGTACTTC.